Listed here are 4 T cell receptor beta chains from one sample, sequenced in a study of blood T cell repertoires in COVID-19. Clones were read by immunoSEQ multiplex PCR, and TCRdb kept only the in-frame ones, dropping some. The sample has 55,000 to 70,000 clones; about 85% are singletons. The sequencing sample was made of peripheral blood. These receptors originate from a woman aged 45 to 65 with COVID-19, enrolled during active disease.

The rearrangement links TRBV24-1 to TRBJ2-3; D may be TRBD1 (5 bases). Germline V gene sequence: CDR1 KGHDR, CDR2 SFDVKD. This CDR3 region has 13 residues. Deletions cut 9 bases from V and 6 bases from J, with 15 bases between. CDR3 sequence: CATSTDIRDTQYF. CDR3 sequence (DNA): TGTGCCACCTCGACAGACATTCGGGATACGCAGTATTTT.

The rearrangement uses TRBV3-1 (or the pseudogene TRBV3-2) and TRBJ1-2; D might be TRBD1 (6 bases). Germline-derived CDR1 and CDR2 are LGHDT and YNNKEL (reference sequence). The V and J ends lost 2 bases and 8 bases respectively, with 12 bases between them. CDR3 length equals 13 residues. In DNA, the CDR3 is TGTGCCAGCAGCCAACGGGGGGCTAGCGGCTACACCTTC. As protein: CASSQRGASGYTF.

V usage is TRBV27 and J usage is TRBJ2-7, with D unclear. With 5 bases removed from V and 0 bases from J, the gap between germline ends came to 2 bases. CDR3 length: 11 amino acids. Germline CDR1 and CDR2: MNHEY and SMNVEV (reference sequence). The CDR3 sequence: CASSHSYEQYF. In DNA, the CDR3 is TGTGCCAGCAGTCACTCCTACGAGCAGTACTTC.

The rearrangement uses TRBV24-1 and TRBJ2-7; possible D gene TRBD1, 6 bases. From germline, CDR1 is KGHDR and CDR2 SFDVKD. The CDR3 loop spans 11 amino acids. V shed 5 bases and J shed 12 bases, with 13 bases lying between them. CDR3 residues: CATSAQGSSYF. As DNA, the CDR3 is TGTGCCACCAGTGCCCAGGGGTCGTCGTACTTC.